A selection of T cell receptor beta chains follows, all from one sample in a study of cytomegalovirus exposure and HLA in healthy donors. The method was immunoSEQ multiplex PCR; TCRdb's version includes in-frame clones alone and lacks a portion of them. The sample lists 130,000 or so clones, approximately 77% occurring once. The sequenced material came from PBMCs. All receptors come from a woman aged 55-70 years in good health and CMV-seronegative. The conserved cysteine and the conserved F or W are not part of the CDR3 here.

j_call cdr3_length v_call cdr3_aa
TRBJ1-1 13 TRBV9 ASSPRDRIDTEAF
TRBJ2-5 11 TRBV10-3 AISAGLQETQY
TRBJ2-1 13 TRBV5-1 ASSQGQSSYNEQF
TRBJ1-1 12 TRBV5-1 ASSLAQGNTEAF
TRBJ2-7 14 TRBV4-1 ASSQDTLASTYEQY
TRBJ1-6 14 TRBV7-2 ASSLARTSYNSPLH
TRBJ2-7 13 TRBV5-1 ASSPGTSGFIEQY
TRBJ2-1 10 TRBV30 ARARQAGEGF
- 13 TRBV6-1 ASSEALHPSYEQY
TRBJ2-4 13 TRBV9 ASSVLAGEGDIQY
TRBJ1-2 13 TRBV5-1 ASSGQGAANYGYT
TRBJ1-2 13 TRBV5-6 ASSLASGANYGYT
TRBJ1-5 12 TRBV6-1 AGGDRGGNQPQH
TRBJ2-3 13 TRBV6-5 ASSWDSGYTDTQY
TRBJ1-6 13 TRBV6-1 VTTPPRGLGSPLH
TRBJ2-7 14 TRBV29-1 SVVLNLAGGSYEQY
TRBJ2-1 9 TRBV5-1 ASSLSYEQF
TRBJ2-2 12 TRBV6-1 ASGLPSHTGELF
TRBJ2-1 13 TRBV7-9 ASSWGGLATNEQF
TRBJ1-4 12 TRBV2 ASPGGQGEEKLF
- 13 TRBV18 ASSPGTSGLYEQY
TRBJ2-5 11 TRBV10-3 AISESSGREQY
TRBJ2-1 12 TRBV5-4 ASSLGHGYNEQF
TRBJ2-1 13 TRBV4-1 ASSQTSGGVNEQF
TRBJ1-2 11 TRBV29-1 SVERQGASGYT
TRBJ1-2 11 TRBV6-5 ASSYSGRSIYT
TRBJ1-4 14 TRBV5-1 ASSLATGVQRGKLF
TRBJ2-2 14 TRBV7-9 ASSSFSGRAGGELF
TRBJ2-5 13 TRBV11-3 ASSRSKGPGGTQY
TRBJ2-1 10 TRBV28 ASSLLVAEQF
TRBJ2-1 13 TRBV4-2 ASSPAGGRDNEQF
TRBJ1-1 12 TRBV18 ASSPGQGDAEAF
TRBJ2-5 12 TRBV7-8 ASRPDRGWETQY
TRBJ2-1 12 TRBV7-2 ASSTTGGGYEQF
TRBJ2-5 15 TRBV9 ASSAHPRLASQETQY
TRBJ1-2 12 TRBV5-1 ASEPGQGTYGYT
TRBJ2-1 12 TRBV10-1 ASSAGLAGNEQF
TRBJ2-3 12 TRBV5-1 ASSLGSGTVVQY
TRBJ1-6 13 TRBV5-5 ASSQSPGSNSPLH
TRBJ2-7 12 TRBV13 ASSHRGSSYEQY
TRBJ1-5 14 TRBV28 ASSLIQGTSNQPQH
TRBJ2-1 13 TRBV11-2 ASSPIPGRYNEQF
TRBJ2-2 14 TRBV7-2 ASSLGGRLSTGELF
TRBJ2-3 14 TRBV9 ASSVVSSVSTDTQY
TRBJ2-3 13 TRBV23-1 ASDEGGTSTDTQY
TRBJ1-2 13 TRBV6-1 ASSAYGNNNYGYT
TRBJ1-3 13 TRBV2 ASSDSRGAGNTIY
TRBJ1-2 13 TRBV6-5 ASSYSRGSIGGYT
TRBJ2-3 13 TRBV4-1 ASSRLAGESDTQY
TRBJ1-5 10 TRBV28 ASRAGDQPQH
TRBJ2-3 14 TRBV27 ASVGGGWGLTDTQY
TRBJ2-1 16 TRBV5-1 ASSLERGRASGRFEQF